Below, 12 T cell receptor beta chains from the same sample are listed, as sequenced in a study of T cell repertoires in cytomegalovirus infection (dated by TCRdb to between 2018 and 2021). Sequencing was carried out with an Illumina HiSeq 1500. In-frame beta chains were kept once TCRdb had trimmed the public reads at Q25 with fastp and called clones with MiXCR. Rows are unified per CDR3 protein, each entry keeping the most common DNA and genes. Present in this sample are under 300,000 distinct CDR3 sequences, over 15% of which were seen just once. Less than 50% of the sample is held by the ten biggest clonotypes. Sequencing was carried out using CD8+ T cells from PBMCs. The receptors stem from a human donor in good health (CMV status not recorded). Some clones in this sample may be carry-over from other donors' samples.

This clonotype came up a few times. This chain joins TRBV6-2 or TRBV6-3 and TRBJ1-4, with TRBD1 matching 7 bases. The ends lost 6 bases at V and 5 bases at J; junction bases unmatched: 9. The CDR3 extends over 15 amino acids. CDR1 is MNHEY and CDR2 is SVGEGT in the germline V gene. Written as DNA, the CDR3 is TGTGCCAGCAGCCGGCGGGACAGCCCGAATGAAAAACTGTTTTTT. Encoded protein: CASSRRDSPNEKLFF.

The chain is built from TRBV12-3 or TRBV12-4 and TRBJ1-3; D remains ambiguous. V was shortened by 5 bases and J by 0 bases, with 17 bases between the two germline ends. The CDR3 sequence is 17 residues long. This chain's CDR3 is CASSPYRAENSGNTIYF. CDR3 nucleotide sequence: TGTGCCAGCAGTCCCTACCGGGCGGAAAACTCTGGAAACACCATATATTTT.

The rearrangement links TRBV7-9 to TRBJ2-1, with TRBD2 matching 10 bases. Germline CDR1 is SEHNR and CDR2 is FQNEAQ (reference sequence). The V gene end was trimmed by 6 bases and the J gene end by 5 bases; junction bases not matched to a gene: 13. The CDR3 totals 17 residues. Here the CDR3 reads CASSFPSGGAENNEQFF. CDR3 in DNA: TGTGCCAGCAGTTTTCCGAGCGGGGGGGCGGAGAACAATGAGCAGTTCTTC.

This sequence joins TRBV20-1 and TRBJ1-2; a weak D match, TRBD1 (5 bases). V lost 0 bases and J 8 bases, leaving 13 bases between the germline ends. The CDR3 spans 13 residues. Germline CDR1 reads DFQATT; CDR2 reads SNEGSKA (reference sequence). The CDR3 sequence: CSARDPRDYGYTF. DNA of the CDR3: TGCAGTGCTAGAGACCCCAGGGATTACGGCTACACCTTC.

Only a few counts were recorded for this clonotype. V usage is TRBV10-3 and J usage is TRBJ1-4; D is unclear. This CDR3 contains 11 residues. The germline V gene has CDR1 ENHRY and CDR2 SYGVKD. Trimming took off 10 bases at V and 8 bases at J, with 11 bases between the two ends. CDR3 loop: CATAEGEKLFF. The CDR3 DNA reads as TGTGCCACGGCTGAGGGAGAAAAACTGTTTTTT.

This chain joins TRBV5-6 and TRBJ1-5, with D unresolved. The CDR3 runs to 13 residues. Germline lookup yields CDR1 SGHDT and CDR2 YYEEEE. V gave up 2 bases and J gave up 5 bases, with 8 bases separating them. The CDR3 loop reads CASSFREDQPQHF. DNA for the CDR3: TGTGCCAGCAGCTTTAGGGAGGATCAGCCCCAGCATTTT.

This clonotype was found a few times. The rearrangement links TRBV19 to TRBJ2-1; 7 bases map to TRBD1. With V trimmed by 7 bases and J by 4 bases, 28 bases remained unmatched. Germline V lookup: CDR1 LNHDA, CDR2 SQIVND (reference sequence). The CDR3 has 21 amino acids. The CDR3 region is CASTLRRGRDSAPTSYNEQFF. The CDR3 DNA sequence: TGTGCCAGTACCCTGAGACGTGGTAGGGACAGCGCTCCGACTTCATACAATGAGCAGTTCTTC.

This rearrangement joins TRBV15 to TRBJ1-2, with no clear D. Germline CDR1 is LNHNV and CDR2 is YYDKDF (reference sequence). V lost 4 bases, J lost 2 bases, and 14 bases lay in between. This CDR3 spans 15 amino acids. CDR3 sequence reads: CATSTLEPENYGYTF. CDR3 nucleotides: TGTGCCACCAGCACTCTCGAGCCTGAAAACTATGGCTACACCTTC.

This chain uses TRBV5-1 with TRBJ2-7; the D is unclear. The germline V and J ends were trimmed by 4 bases and 1 base, with 12 bases remaining between them. CDR3 length: 14 amino acids. Germline CDR1 is SGHRS and CDR2 is YFSETQ. The CDR3 coding sequence is TGCGCCAGCAGCCTTGGGTTCGGGTCCTACGAGCAGTACTTC. Residues: CASSLGFGSYEQYF.

This clonotype was detected ten times or more. The chain joins TRBV7-9 to TRBJ2-7; tentatively, D is TRBD1 (5 bases). V was pared by 4 bases and J by 5 bases, with 15 bases between. The CDR3 spans 14 residues. The germline V gene encodes CDR1 SEHNR and CDR2 FQNEAQ (reference sequence). The CDR3 reads CASSSDSLSNEQYF. The CDR3 coding sequence is TGTGCCAGCAGCTCAGACAGCCTCTCGAACGAGCAGTACTTC.

This clonotype appeared many times. J is TRBJ1-1 and V is TRBV12-5, with D possibly matching TRBD1 (5 bases). V lost 8 bases and J lost 1, with 11 bases in between. Germline V gene data show CDR1 as LGHNT and CDR2 as FRNRAP. This CDR3 is 13 amino acids long. DNA of the CDR3: TGTGCTAGTATCAGGGTGGGGAACACTGAAGCTTTCTTT. It codes for CASIRVGNTEAFF.

This clonotype was recorded once. The V call is TRBV9, the J call TRBJ2-7, with a tentative D call TRBD2 (5 bases). This CDR3 spans 15 amino acids. CDR1 SGDLS and CDR2 YYNGEE come from the germline V gene. V was pared by 4 bases and J by 0 bases, with 14 bases between. The CDR3 protein is CASSLQVGGSYEQYF. As DNA, the CDR3 is TGTGCCAGCAGCCTACAAGTTGGAGGCTCCTACGAGCAGTACTTC.